One sample yielded the 4 T cell receptor beta chains listed below, sequenced in a study of blood T cell repertoires in COVID-19. The assay was immunoSEQ multiplex PCR, and TCRdb's table has in-frame clones only and misses some. The sample lists about 330,000 clones, about 86% occurring once. The sequenced sample was peripheral blood. Receptors originate from a woman between 45 and 60 years old with acute or convalescent COVID-19.

This clone occurred many times. Other DNA sequences in the same sample also yield this CDR3. The chain combines TRBV9 with TRBJ1-1; 7 bases map to TRBD1. The CDR3 contains 13 residues. The junction had 1 base not matched to a gene; V was cut back by 0 bases and J by 5 bases. CDR1 is SGDLS and CDR2 is YYNGEE in the germline V gene. In nucleotides, the CDR3 is TGTGCCAGCAGCGTAGAACAGGGGACTGAAGCTTTCTTT. Translated, it gives CASSVEQGTEAFF.

The chain is built from TRBV7-3 and TRBJ2-7, with 7 bases that match TRBD1. The CDR3 sequence is 13 residues long. Germline CDR1 SGHTA, CDR2 FQGTGA. V lost 6 bases and J lost 5; bases outside the gene matches: 7. The CDR3: CASSPSGGNEQYF. The CDR3 coding sequence is TGTGCCAGCAGTCCCTCAGGGGGAAACGAGCAGTACTTC.

This rearrangement joins TRBV27 to TRBJ2-5; 11 bases agree with TRBD1. This CDR3 spans 17 amino acids. Unmatched junction bases numbered 9, after V lost 5 bases and J lost 1 base. Germline V gives CDR1 MNHEY, CDR2 SMNVEV (reference sequence). The CDR3 coding sequence is TGTGCCAGCAGTCCAGCAGGGACAGGGGGACTCCAAGAGACCCAGTACTTC. This encodes CASSPAGTGGLQETQYF.

This chain connects TRBV30 to TRBJ2-7, with 9 bases aligning to TRBD2. The germline V gene encodes CDR1 GTSNPN and CDR2 SVGIG (reference sequence). The J segment lost 6 bases and the V segment lost 1 base, leaving 7 bases of the junction unmatched. The CDR3 extends over 14 amino acids. The CDR3 spells CAWSGASGIAEQYF. Here the CDR3 DNA reads TGTGCCTGGAGTGGGGCTAGCGGGATTGCCGAGCAGTACTTC.